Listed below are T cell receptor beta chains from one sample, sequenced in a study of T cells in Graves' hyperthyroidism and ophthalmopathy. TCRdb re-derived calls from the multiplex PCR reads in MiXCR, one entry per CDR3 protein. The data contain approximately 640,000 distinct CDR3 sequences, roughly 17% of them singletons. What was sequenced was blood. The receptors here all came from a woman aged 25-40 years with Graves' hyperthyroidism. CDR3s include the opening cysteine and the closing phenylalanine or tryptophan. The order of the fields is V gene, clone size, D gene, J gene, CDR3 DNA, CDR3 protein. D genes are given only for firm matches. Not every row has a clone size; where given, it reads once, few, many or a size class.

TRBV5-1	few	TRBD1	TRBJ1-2	TGCGCCAGCAGCATCGGGACAGGGAGAGACTATGGCTACACCTTC	CASSIGTGRDYGYTF
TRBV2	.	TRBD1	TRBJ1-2	TGTGCCAGCAGTGAAGATCTTGGGACAGGGGGCCTTGGCTACACCTTC	CASSEDLGTGGLGYTF
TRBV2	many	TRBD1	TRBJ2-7	TGTGCCAGCGTAAGGGACAGGGCTTACGAGCAGTACTTC	CASVRDRAYEQYF
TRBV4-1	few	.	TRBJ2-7	TGCGCCAGCAGCCACCGAGTAGGGAACTTCGAGCAGTACTTC	CASSHRVGNFEQYF
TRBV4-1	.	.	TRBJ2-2	TGCGCCAGCAGCCAAGATCGGGACGTTAACACCGGGGAGCTGTTTTTT	CASSQDRDVNTGELFF
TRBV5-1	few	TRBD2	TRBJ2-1	TGCGCCAGCAGCATGACTAGCGGAGGCTCCTACAATGAGCAGTTCTTC	CASSMTSGGSYNEQFF
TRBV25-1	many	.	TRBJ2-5	TGTGCCAGCAGTGACGTGGGGGAAGAGACCCAGTACTTC	CASSDVGEETQYF
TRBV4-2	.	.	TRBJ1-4	TGTGCCAGCAGCCCCATCGGGGGAGATGAAAAACTGTTTTTT	CASSPIGGDEKLFF
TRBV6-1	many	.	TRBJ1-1	TGTGCCAGCAGGCCCCGACAGAACACTGAAGCTTTCTTT	CASRPRQNTEAFF
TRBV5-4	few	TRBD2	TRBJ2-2	TGTGCCAGCAGCGCTGGGACTAGCGGGACGAACACCGGGGAGCTGTTTTTT	CASSAGTSGTNTGELFF
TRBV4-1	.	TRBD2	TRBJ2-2	TGCGCCAGCAGCCAGGGACTAGCGCGATTCGCGAACACCGGGGAGCTGTTTTTT	CASSQGLARFANTGELFF
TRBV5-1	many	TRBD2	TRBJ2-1	TGCGCCAGCAGCTTGGGTGGGCTAGCGGGAGCGAATGAGCAGTTCTTC	CASSLGGLAGANEQFF
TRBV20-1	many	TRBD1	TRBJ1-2	TGCAGTGCTGGGGGGACAGAAGGCTACACCTTC	CSAGGTEGYTF
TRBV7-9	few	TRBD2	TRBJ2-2	TGTGCCAGCAGCTATAGCGGGAGTAACAGCGGGGAGCTGTTTTTT	CASSYSGSNSGELFF
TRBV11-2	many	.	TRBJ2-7	TGTGCCAGCAGCTTTACAGGGTCGGAGTACGAGCAGTACTTC	CASSFTGSEYEQYF
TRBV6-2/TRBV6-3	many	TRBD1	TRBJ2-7	TGTGCCAGCAGTCCCCGGACAGGGACCCTCCTCCGCTACGAGCAGTACTTC	CASSPRTGTLLRYEQYF
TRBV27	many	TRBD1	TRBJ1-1	TGTGCCAGCAGACCTTCGGACAGGGGAGGCACTATGAACACTGAAGCTTTCTTT	CASRPSDRGGTMNTEAFF
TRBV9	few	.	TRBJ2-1	TGTGCCAGCAGCCCAAGAACGACTAGAACTTGGGAGCAGTTCTTC	CASSPRTTRTWEQFF
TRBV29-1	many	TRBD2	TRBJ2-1	TGCAGCGCTACCGGGACTAGCTACAATGAGCAGTTCTTC	CSATGTSYNEQFF
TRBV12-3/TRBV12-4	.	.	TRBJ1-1	TGTGCCAGCAGCTCCGGCACCGTGGCTGAAGCTTTCTTT	CASSSGTVAEAFF
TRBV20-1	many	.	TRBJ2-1	TGCAGTGCTAGTATAAGTACGGTCAATGAGCAGTTCTTC	CSASISTVNEQFF
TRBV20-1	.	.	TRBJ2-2	TGCAGTGCTAGAAGCATGAGACTAGTGAACGCCGGGGAGCTGTTTTTT	CSARSMRLVNAGELFF
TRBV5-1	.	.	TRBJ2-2	TGCGCCAGCAGGCGAAACATAGCGAGGGGTTTCGGGGAGCTGTTTTTT	CASRRNIARGFGELFF
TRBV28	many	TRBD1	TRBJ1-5	TGTGCCACCAGGGGACAGGGAGGTCAGCCCCAGCATTTT	CATRGQGGQPQHF
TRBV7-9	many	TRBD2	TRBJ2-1	TGTGCCAGCAGCCCACAATTCGGACTAGCGGGCTACAATGAGCAGTTCTTC	CASSPQFGLAGYNEQFF
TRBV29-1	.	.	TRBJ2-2	TGCAGCAGTCTTAATGGGGCCGGGGAGCTGTTTTTT	CSSLNGAGELFF
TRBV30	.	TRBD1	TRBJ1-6	TGTGCCTGGAGTTTACCCTGGGACAGGGGATTGGTAGTTAATTCACCCCTCCACTTT	CAWSLPWDRGLVVNSPLHF
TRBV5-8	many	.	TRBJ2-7	TGTGCCAGCAGCTTGGCGATTGTGGGGTCGGGGGAGCAGTACTTC	CASSLAIVGSGEQYF
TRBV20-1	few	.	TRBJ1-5	TGCAGTGCTAGAGATGAGGCAGGGCGTTATCAGCCCCAGCATTTT	CSARDEAGRYQPQHF
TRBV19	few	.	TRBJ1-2	TGTGCCAGTACCCCGGGGGGGGGCGGCTACACCTTC	CASTPGGGGYTF
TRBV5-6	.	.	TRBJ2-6	TGTGCCAGCAGCCTTCCCTCGGGCCGGTTGGCTGGGGCCAACGTCCTGACTTTC	CASSLPSGRLAGANVLTF
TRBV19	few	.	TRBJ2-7	TGTGCCAGTAGTTTCCGGGACAACAACTACGAGCAGTACTTC	CASSFRDNNYEQYF
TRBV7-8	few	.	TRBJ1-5	TGTGCCAGCAGCTTAAGGCTGCGCGGTAGCAATCAGCCCCAGCATTTT	CASSLRLRGSNQPQHF
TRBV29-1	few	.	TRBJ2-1	TGCAGCGTTGGGGTCTGGAGGGCACAGAACAATGAGCAGTTCTTC	CSVGVWRAQNNEQFF
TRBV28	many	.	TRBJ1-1	TGTGCCAGCAGTTTAGTATCGAGGGCTTATGAAGCTTTCTTT	CASSLVSRAYEAFF
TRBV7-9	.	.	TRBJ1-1	TGTGCCAGCAGCTTAGGGGCAGGCTTGGTTTACACTGAAGCTTTCTTT	CASSLGAGLVYTEAFF
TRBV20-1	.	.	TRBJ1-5	TGCAGTGCTAACCGGGACACCGATCAGCCCCAGCATTTT	CSANRDTDQPQHF